Each of the 30 T cell receptor beta chains below was sequenced from the same sample in a study of T cells in Graves' hyperthyroidism and ophthalmopathy. The source material, RNA transcripts, was used to amplify TCR beta CDR3 regions. Primed by the HTBI set, a first-round RT-PCR was run on the TCR CDR3. MiXCR, run by TCRdb on the multiplex PCR reads, gives a single entry per CDR3 protein. The sample shows about 510,000 distinct CDR3 sequences, approximately 15% of them seen only once. The sequenced material came from blood. The receptor set was obtained from a woman between 40 and 50 years old with Graves' hyperthyroidism.

This clonotype showed up many times. This rearrangement joins TRBV15 to TRBJ2-1; possibly TRBD1 for D (6 bases). The V end lost 5 bases, the J end lost 8 bases, and 10 bases lay between the germline ends. Per germline, CDR1 LNHNV and CDR2 YYDKDF (reference sequence). CDR3 length: 12 residues. The DNA of the CDR3 is TGTGCCACCAGCGTGGGGGCCGATGAGCAGTTCTTC. Its translation: CATSVGADEQFF.

This clonotype came up many times. The CDR3 DNA reads TGTGCCAGCAGTGCGACAAGCTCTGGGGCCAACGTCCTGACTTTC. Protein product: CASSATSSGANVLTF. The genes are TRBV12-3 or TRBV12-4 and TRBJ2-6; D unresolved. Trimming shortened V by 5 bases and J by 0 bases, and 8 bases separated the two germline ends. The CDR3 has 15 amino acids.

As regards this clonotype: Germline is not matched at one junction end, which may reflect a read error. This sequence joins TRBV5-1 and TRBJ2-3, with TRBD2 matching over 14 bases. The CDR3 runs to 18 residues. CDR1 and CDR2 from the germline V gene are SGHRS and YFSETQ. CDR3 bases: TGCGCCAGCAGATTGGGCGGGACTAGCGGGAGTCGGGCAGATACGCAGTATTTT. Its protein is CASRLGGTSGSRADTQYF. Full variable domain (remainder filled in from reference TRBV5-1 and TRBJ2-3): KAGVTQTPRYLIKTRGQQVTLSCSPISGHRSVSWYQQTPGQGLQFLFEYFSETQRNKGNFPGRFSGRQFSNSRSEMNVSTLELGDSALYLCASRLGGTSGSRADTQYFGPGTRLTVL.

This clonotype was recorded a few times. The genes are TRBV25-1 and TRBJ2-1; 8 bases align to TRBD2. The germline gives CDR1 MGHDK, CDR2 SYGVNS. The junction had 15 bases not matched to a gene; V was cut back by 4 bases and J by 7 bases. The CDR3 loop spans 17 amino acids. The CDR3 sequence: CASSAPSGAGVLNEQFF. As DNA, the CDR3 is TGTGCCAGCAGTGCCCCCTCCGGAGCGGGAGTTTTGAATGAGCAGTTCTTC.

A word on this clonotype: A read error is possible here, since a much larger clone lies one base away. The rearrangement links TRBV27 to TRBJ2-7; 8 nucleotides align to TRBD1. The V gene end was trimmed by 3 bases and the J gene end by 9 bases; junction bases not matched to a gene: 10. Germline assignment: CDR1 MNHEY and CDR2 SMNVEV (reference sequence). The CDR3 runs 14 residues. The chain's CDR3 is CASSFQTGARAQYF. DNA for the CDR3: TGTGCCAGCAGTTTCCAGACAGGGGCTAGAGCGCAGTACTTC.

V gene TRBV6-5 combines with J gene TRBJ1-4, with TRBD1 as a possible D gene (5 bases). V lost 0 bases to trimming and J lost 3 bases, with 8 bases between them. Germline CDR1 MNHEY, CDR2 SVGAGI. The CDR3 is 15 amino acids. The CDR3 protein is CASSYSGGSNEKLFF. CDR3 nucleotide sequence: TGTGCCAGCAGTTACTCGGGGGGTTCTAATGAAAAACTGTTTTTT.

This clonotype was found many times. This CDR3 is CASSLASSRQETQYF. The CDR3 DNA sequence: TGTGCCAGCAGCTTAGCGTCTAGTCGGCAAGAGACCCAGTACTTC. The chain joins TRBV7-9 to TRBJ2-5; D remains ambiguous. CDR3 length: 15 residues. The V gene's germline CDR1 is SEHNR and CDR2 FQNEAQ (reference sequence). V lost 0 bases to trimming and J lost 2 bases, with 10 bases between them. Looking up the rest from reference TRBV7-9 and TRBJ2-5 gives the full variable domain: DTGVSQNPRHKITKRGQNVTFRCDPISEHNRLYWYRQTLGQGPEFLTYFQNEAQLEKSRLLSDRFSAERPKGSFSTLEIQRTEQGDSAMYLCASSLASSRQETQYFGPGTRLLVL.

This clonotype occurred a few times. The chain couples TRBV5-6 to TRBJ1-1; D call uncertain. This CDR3 is 12 amino acids long. Germline V lookup: CDR1 SGHDT, CDR2 YYEEEE. Trimming took 3 bases from V and 2 from J, leaving 5 bases between them. The CDR3 coding sequence is TGTGCCAGCAGCTCTTACAACACTGAAGCTTTCTTT. This sequence encodes CASSSYNTEAFF.

The sample holds many counts of this clonotype. V and J are TRBV5-5 and TRBJ2-1; D perhaps matches TRBD1 (6 bases). Trimming left V 6 bases short and J 0 bases short, with 10 bases between. There are 14 residues in the CDR3. Germline loops: CDR1 SGHKS, CDR2 YYEKEE (reference sequence). The CDR3 DNA follows: TGTGCCAGCACCCGGGACATCTCCTACAATGAGCAGTTCTTC. Translating gives CASTRDISYNEQFF.

This clonotype was seen only a few times. This chain links TRBV20-1 with TRBJ2-7; TRBD1 aligns across 10 bases. The CDR3 is 17 amino acids. Germline CDR1 DFQATT, CDR2 SNEGSKA (reference sequence). Trimming removed 0 bases from V and 5 bases from J; junction bases left unmatched: 13. The CDR3 bases are TGCAGTGCTAGAGATTCATCCGGGACAGGGGCGGGTAACGAGCAGTACTTC. Its protein is CSARDSSGTGAGNEQYF.

V gene TRBV5-1 combines with J gene TRBJ2-5; no reliable D call. Trimming shortened V by 0 bases and J by 2 bases, and 17 bases separated the two germline ends. CDR1 SGHRS and CDR2 YFSETQ come from the germline V gene. The CDR3 extends over 17 amino acids. DNA for the CDR3: TGCGCCAGCAGCTTGGCCTTAACGGAACTTACTCAAGAGACCCAGTACTTC. Translation gives CASSLALTELTQETQYF.

The rearrangement links TRBV4-1 to TRBJ2-3; no clear D. The V end was cut by 1 base, the J end by 0 bases, with 11 bases between. CDR3 length equals 16 residues. Germline assignment: CDR1 MGHRA and CDR2 YSYEKL. The CDR3 DNA follows: TGCGCCAGCAGCCAAGCTTACGGGTCTAGCACAGATACGCAGTATTTT. It translates to CASSQAYGSSTDTQYF.

This chain uses TRBV6-5 with TRBJ2-6, with TRBD1 identical over 9 bases. V was clipped by 0 bases and J by 4 bases; unmatched bases: 4. Germline V gives CDR1 MNHEY, CDR2 SVGAGI. The CDR3 contains 17 residues. CDR3 coding DNA: TGTGCCAGCAGTTACTCGACAGGGGGTTCCGGGGCCAACGTCCTGACTTTC. Residues: CASSYSTGGSGANVLTF.

This clonotype was observed many times. The chain joins TRBV20-1 to TRBJ2-3; 10 bases are a match to TRBD2. The germline gives CDR1 DFQATT, CDR2 SNEGSKA (reference sequence). The CDR3 totals 16 residues. The V and J ends lost 0 bases and 7 bases, in that order; junction bases with no gene match: 10. CDR3 in DNA: TGCAGTGCTAGAGATCGGGCTAGCGGGAGTCAAAATACGCAGTATTTT. This sequence encodes CSARDRASGSQNTQYF.

V and J are TRBV5-1 and TRBJ1-1; weak D call: TRBD1 (5 bases). Between the trimmed V and J ends, which lost 0 bases and 7 bases, there was a span of 22 bases. This CDR3 region has 17 residues. The germline gives CDR1 SGHRS, CDR2 YFSETQ. This CDR3 reads CASSLGGTPPLGHEAFF. In DNA, the CDR3 is TGCGCCAGCAGCTTGGGGGGGACTCCCCCACTGGGGCATGAAGCTTTCTTT.

This clonotype occurred many times. The V call is TRBV18, the J call TRBJ2-7; 7 bases map to TRBD2. CDR1 KGHSH and CDR2 LQKENI come from the germline V gene. CDR3 size: 14 residues. V gave up 5 bases and J gave up 2 bases; unmatched junction bases: 6. Here the CDR3 reads CASSGGSAAYEQYF. In nucleotides, the CDR3 is TGTGCCAGCTCAGGCGGGAGCGCCGCCTACGAGCAGTACTTC.

The chain has TRBV9 and TRBJ2-3; perhaps TRBD1 as D (6 bases). V was shortened by 0 bases and J by 2 bases, with 10 bases between the two germline ends. The CDR3 has 15 residues. CDR1 and CDR2 from the germline V gene are SGDLS and YYNGEE. The CDR3 is CASSVAQGITDTQYF. The CDR3, as DNA: TGTGCCAGCAGCGTAGCGCAGGGGATCACAGATACGCAGTATTTT.

This clonotype was seen at least ten times. The rearrangement links TRBV30 to TRBJ2-5; 7 bases map to TRBD1. The CDR3 consists of 14 residues. V was pared by 1 base and J by 7 bases, with 9 bases of the junction left unmatched. Germline V gene sequence: CDR1 GTSNPN, CDR2 SVGIG (reference sequence). The CDR3 DNA is TGTGCCTGGAGTGCTGGGACAGTGGGTCGGACCCAGTACTTC. This gives the protein CAWSAGTVGRTQYF.

The CDR3 sequence: CASSYDRGLTEAFF. CDR3 in DNA: TGTGCCAGCAGCTATGACAGGGGGCTTACTGAAGCTTTCTTT. The chain links TRBV27 to TRBJ1-1, with TRBD1 matching 10 bases. This CDR3 contains 14 residues. Per the germline V gene, CDR1 is MNHEY and CDR2 is SMNVEV (reference sequence). Germline trimming cut 6 bases from V and 5 bases from J; bases unmatched to any gene: 6.

In this sample, this clonotype turned up many times. The rearrangement joins TRBV11-1 to TRBJ2-3; 9 nucleotides match TRBD1. This CDR3 has 14 residues. V shed 5 bases, J shed 3 bases, and the junction held 3 bases outside the gene matches. Germline V CDR1 and CDR2: SGHAT, FQDESV (reference sequence). CDR3 amino acids: CASSQGTGTDTQYF. CDR3 DNA: TGTGCCAGCAGCCAAGGGACAGGGACAGATACGCAGTATTTT.

The table lists this clonotype with many counts. This chain connects TRBV20-1 to TRBJ2-1; 11 nucleotides align to TRBD2. This CDR3 is built from 14 residues. Looked up from germline, CDR1 is DFQATT and CDR2 is SNEGSKA (reference sequence). The trim removed 4 bases at V and 6 bases at J, leaving 5 bases unmatched. The CDR3 spells CSAKLAGAFNEQFF. In DNA, the CDR3 is TGCAGTGCTAAACTAGCGGGAGCTTTCAATGAGCAGTTCTTC.

This clonotype was observed many times. The chain carries TRBV11-2 and TRBJ2-5; D is perhaps TRBD1 (6 bases). Germline CDR1 reads SGHAT; CDR2 reads FQNNGV. The V and J ends lost 4 bases and 5 bases respectively, with 26 bases between them. This CDR3 is built from 18 residues. The CDR3 coding sequence is TGTGCCAGCAGCTCCTCACGACAGGACCTCTATTTCGGCGAGACCCAGTACTTC. Its protein product is CASSSSRQDLYFGETQYF.

The sample holds a few counts of this clonotype. The V and J genes are TRBV6-1 and TRBJ1-2; D is unclear. Deletions cut 6 bases from V and 2 bases from J, with 10 bases between. The CDR3 sequence is 13 residues long. Germline lookup yields CDR1 MNHNS and CDR2 SASEGT. This chain's CDR3 is CASSSDQNYGYTF. In DNA, the CDR3 is TGTGCCAGCAGCTCCGACCAGAACTATGGCTACACCTTC.

This clonotype was detected only a few times. CDR3 loop: CSVAEGYGYTF. The CDR3 DNA sequence: TGCAGCGTTGCGGAGGGCTATGGCTACACCTTC. The chain recombines TRBV29-1 with TRBJ1-2; D gene ambiguous. From germline, CDR1 is SQVTM and CDR2 ANQGSEA. CDR3 size: 11 residues. Between the trimmed V and J ends, which lost 4 bases and 4 bases, there was a span of 7 bases. Supplemented by reference TRBV29-1 and TRBJ1-2, the full variable domain reads SAVISQKPSRDICQRGTSLTIQCQVDSQVTMMFWYRQQPGQSLTLIATANQGSEATYESGFVIDKFPISRPNLTFSTLTVSNMSPEDSSIYLCSVAEGYGYTFGSGTRLTVV.

This clonotype showed up just a few times. V is TRBV5-1 and J is TRBJ2-7; D uncertain. Trimming shortened V by 0 bases and J by 2 bases, and 15 bases separated the two germline ends. The CDR3 spans 16 residues. Germline V gives CDR1 SGHRS, CDR2 YFSETQ. The CDR3 loop is CASSLVDTTQPYEQYF. In DNA, the CDR3 is TGCGCCAGCAGCTTGGTAGACACCACGCAACCCTACGAGCAGTACTTC.

At least ten counts were recorded for this clonotype. This chain joins TRBV5-1 and TRBJ1-1; D is perhaps TRBD1 (5 bases). Trimming left V 2 bases short and J 5 bases short, with 22 bases between. The CDR3 has 17 amino acids. Germline V gene data show CDR1 as SGHRS and CDR2 as YFSETQ. CDR3 loop: CASSLADFEGRGTEAFF. CDR3 bases: TGCGCCAGCAGCTTAGCCGATTTTGAGGGGCGTGGGACTGAAGCTTTCTTT.

This clonotype was seen many times. The V gene is TRBV27, the J gene TRBJ2-3, with D possibly matching TRBD1 (6 bases). V gave up 0 bases and J gave up 0 bases, with 10 bases separating them. CDR1 and CDR2 (germline): MNHEY, SMNVEV (reference sequence). The CDR3 consists of 16 residues. The CDR3 reads CASSLSGGASTDTQYF. The CDR3 DNA is TGTGCCAGCAGTTTATCTGGGGGCGCAAGCACAGATACGCAGTATTTT.

The table lists this clonotype with many counts. J is TRBJ2-2 and V is TRBV11-3; D tentatively reads TRBD1 or TRBD2 (5 bases each). The CDR3 has 15 amino acids. V lost 5 bases and J lost 1, with 11 bases in between. CDR1 and CDR2 (germline): SGHNT, YENEEA. CDR3 protein: CASSTGTVNTGELFF. As DNA, the CDR3 is TGTGCCAGCAGCACCGGGACGGTGAACACCGGGGAGCTGTTTTTT.

The table lists this clonotype with many counts. The chain employs TRBV4-2 and TRBJ2-7; weak D call: TRBD2 (7 bases). The V end was cut by 4 bases, the J end by 5 bases, with 12 bases between. The CDR3 is made up of 13 amino acids. Germline CDR1 is LGHNA and CDR2 is YNFKEQ. CDR3 nucleotide sequence: TGTGCCAGCAGCCGCAGGGGAGGGGACGAGCAGTACTTC. It is translated as CASSRRGGDEQYF.

The chain employs TRBV4-2 and TRBJ2-7, with TRBD2 as a possible D gene (6 bases). There are 15 residues in the CDR3. V was cut by 1 base and J by 2 bases, with 12 bases left in between. Germline CDR1 is LGHNA and CDR2 is YNFKEQ. In DNA form, the CDR3 reads TGTGCCAGCAGCCAAGTACTAGCTGAAGCCTACGAGCAGTACTTC. Translated, it gives CASSQVLAEAYEQYF.